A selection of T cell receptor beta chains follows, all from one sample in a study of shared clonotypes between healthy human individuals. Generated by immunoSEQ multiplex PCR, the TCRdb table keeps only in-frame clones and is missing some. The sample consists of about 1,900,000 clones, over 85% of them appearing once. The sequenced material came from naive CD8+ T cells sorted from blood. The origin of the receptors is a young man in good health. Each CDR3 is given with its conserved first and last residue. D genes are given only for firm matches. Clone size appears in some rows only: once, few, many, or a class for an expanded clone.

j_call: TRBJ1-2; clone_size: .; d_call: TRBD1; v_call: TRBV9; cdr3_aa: CASSGDRGPTYGYTF; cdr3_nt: TGTGCCAGCAGCGGCGACAGGGGGCCTACCTATGGCTACACCTTC
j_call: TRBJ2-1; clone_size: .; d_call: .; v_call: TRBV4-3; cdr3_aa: CASSQGENIVIGGNEQFF; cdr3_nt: TGCGCCAGCAGCCAAGGGGAGAATATAGTGATTGGGGGCAATGAGCAGTTCTTC
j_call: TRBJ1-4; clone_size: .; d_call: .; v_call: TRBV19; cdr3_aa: CASRQFSTNEKLFF; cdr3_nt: TGTGCCAGTAGACAGTTCTCAACTAATGAAAAACTGTTTTTT
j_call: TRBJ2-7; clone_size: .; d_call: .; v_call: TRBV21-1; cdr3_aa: CASSPLEEGLAIACEQYF; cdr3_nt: TGTGCCAGCAGCCCGCTCGAGGAGGGACTAGCGATCGCTTGCGAGCAGTACTTC
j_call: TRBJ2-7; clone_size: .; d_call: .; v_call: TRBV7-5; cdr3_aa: CARSAHKHIIPYEQYF; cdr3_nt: TGTGCCAGAAGCGCTCACAAGCACATCATACCCTACGAGCAGTACTTC
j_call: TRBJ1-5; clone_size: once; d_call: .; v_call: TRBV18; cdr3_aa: CASSPPGYGAGQPQHF; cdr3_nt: TGTGCCAGCTCACCACCGGGTTATGGGGCTGGTCAGCCCCAGCATTTT
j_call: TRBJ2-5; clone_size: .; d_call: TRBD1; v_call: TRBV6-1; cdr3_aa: CASTLGQGQETQYF; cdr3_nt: TGTGCCAGCACCCTGGGACAGGGACAAGAGACCCAGTACTTC
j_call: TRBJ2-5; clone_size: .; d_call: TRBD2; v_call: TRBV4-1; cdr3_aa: CASSQGPGLAETQYF; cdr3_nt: TGCGCCAGCAGCCAAGGGCCGGGACTAGCGGAGACCCAGTACTTC
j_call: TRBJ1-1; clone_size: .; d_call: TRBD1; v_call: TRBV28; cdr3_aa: CASSTRDSPKNTEAFF; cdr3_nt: TGTGCCAGCAGTACCAGGGACAGCCCAAAGAACACTGAAGCTTTCTTT
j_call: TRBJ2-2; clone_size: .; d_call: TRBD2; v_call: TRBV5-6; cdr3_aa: CASSYGTSGNTGELFF; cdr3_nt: TGTGCCAGCAGTTATGGGACTAGCGGGAACACCGGGGAGCTGTTTTTT
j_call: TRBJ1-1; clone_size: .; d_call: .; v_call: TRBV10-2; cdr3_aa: CASIREDTEAFF; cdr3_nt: TGCGCCAGCATTCGGGAGGACACTGAAGCTTTCTTT
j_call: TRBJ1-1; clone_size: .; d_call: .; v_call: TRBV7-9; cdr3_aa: CASIPWGESTEAFF; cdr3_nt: TGTGCCAGCATACCCTGGGGGGAGAGCACTGAAGCTTTCTTT
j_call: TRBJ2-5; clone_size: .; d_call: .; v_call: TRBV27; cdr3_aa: CASSLGLGETQYF; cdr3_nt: TGTGCCAGCAGTTTGGGGTTGGGGGAGACCCAGTACTTC
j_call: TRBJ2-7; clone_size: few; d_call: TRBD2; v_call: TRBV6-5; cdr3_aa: CASSLTSGAYEQYF; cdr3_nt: TGTGCCAGCAGTCTAACTAGCGGAGCCTACGAGCAGTACTTC
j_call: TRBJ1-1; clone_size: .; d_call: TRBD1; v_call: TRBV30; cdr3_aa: CAWSVQGYGPMNTEAFF; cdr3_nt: TGTGCCTGGAGTGTACAGGGGTATGGCCCCATGAACACTGAAGCTTTCTTT
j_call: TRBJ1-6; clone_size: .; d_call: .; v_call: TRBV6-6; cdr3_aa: CASTWEVNSPLHF; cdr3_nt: TGTGCCAGCACCTGGGAGGTAAACTCACCCCTCCACTTT
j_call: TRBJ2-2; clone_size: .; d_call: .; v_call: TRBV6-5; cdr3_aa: CASSYTWAEAGELFF; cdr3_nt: TGTGCCAGCAGTTACACTTGGGCAGAAGCCGGGGAGCTGTTTTTT
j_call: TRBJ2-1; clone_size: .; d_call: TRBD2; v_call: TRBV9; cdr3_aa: CASSPGTTNEQFF; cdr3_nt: TGTGCCAGCAGCCCCGGGACTACCAATGAGCAGTTCTTC
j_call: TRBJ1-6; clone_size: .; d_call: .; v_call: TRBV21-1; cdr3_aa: CASNVRAGAHNSPLHF; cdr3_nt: TGTGCCAGCAACGTTAGGGCAGGGGCGCATAATTCACCCCTCCACTTT
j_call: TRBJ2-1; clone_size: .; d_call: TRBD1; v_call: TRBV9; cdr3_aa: CASSVGTGSYNEQFF; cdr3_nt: TGTGCCAGCAGCGTCGGGACAGGGTCCTACAATGAGCAGTTCTTC
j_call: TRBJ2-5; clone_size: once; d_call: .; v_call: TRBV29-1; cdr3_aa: CSAWTAQETQYF; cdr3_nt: TGCAGCGCCTGGACAGCTCAAGAGACCCAGTACTTC
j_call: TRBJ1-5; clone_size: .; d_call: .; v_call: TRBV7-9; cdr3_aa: CASSLDNSNQPQHF; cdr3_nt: TGTGCCAGCAGCTTAGATAACAGCAATCAGCCCCAGCATTTT
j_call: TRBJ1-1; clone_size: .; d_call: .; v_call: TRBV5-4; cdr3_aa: CASSLVRDSNTEAFF; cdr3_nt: TGTGCCAGCAGCTTAGTCCGGGATTCGAACACTGAAGCTTTCTTT
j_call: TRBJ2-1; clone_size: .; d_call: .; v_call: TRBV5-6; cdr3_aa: CASSPKASSYNEQFF; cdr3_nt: TGTGCCAGCAGCCCAAAGGCCAGCTCCTACAATGAGCAGTTCTTC
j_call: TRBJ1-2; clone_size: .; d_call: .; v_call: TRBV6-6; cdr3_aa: CASSYPEGGAYGYTF; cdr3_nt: TGTGCCAGCAGTTACCCCGAGGGGGGAGCGTATGGCTACACCTTC
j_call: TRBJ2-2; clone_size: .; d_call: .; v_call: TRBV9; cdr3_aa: CASNTPGQNTGELFF; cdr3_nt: TGTGCCAGCAATACTCCGGGACAGAACACCGGGGAGCTGTTTTTT
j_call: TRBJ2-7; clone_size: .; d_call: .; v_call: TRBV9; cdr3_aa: CASSVGLSSYEQYF; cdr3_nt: TGTGCCAGCAGCGTAGGACTAAGCTCCTACGAGCAGTACTTC
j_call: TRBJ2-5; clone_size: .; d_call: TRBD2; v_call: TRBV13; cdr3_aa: CASSEGLAGGFRETQYF; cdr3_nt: TGTGCCAGCAGCGAAGGACTAGCGGGAGGTTTCCGAGAGACCCAGTACTTC
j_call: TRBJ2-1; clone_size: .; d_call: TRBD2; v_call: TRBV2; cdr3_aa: CASSESAGRSYNEQFF; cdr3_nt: TGTGCCAGCAGTGAATCAGCGGGACGATCCTACAATGAGCAGTTCTTC
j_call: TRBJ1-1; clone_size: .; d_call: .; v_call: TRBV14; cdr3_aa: CASSQGGMNTEAFF; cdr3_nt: TGTGCCAGCAGCCAGGGGGGCATGAACACTGAAGCTTTCTTT
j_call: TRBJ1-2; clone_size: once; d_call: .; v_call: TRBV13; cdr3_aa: CASSPTTGGHYGYTF; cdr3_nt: TGTGCCAGCAGCCCGACGACAGGCGGGCACTATGGCTACACCTTC
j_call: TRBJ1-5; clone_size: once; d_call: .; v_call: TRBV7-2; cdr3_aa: CASSPLWGDNQPQHF; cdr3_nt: TGTGCCAGCAGCCCTCTTTGGGGCGACAATCAGCCCCAGCATTTT
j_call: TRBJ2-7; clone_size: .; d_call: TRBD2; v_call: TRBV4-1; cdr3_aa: CASSQVREGDYEQYF; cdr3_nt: TGCGCCAGCAGCCAAGTTCGGGAGGGGGATTACGAGCAGTACTTC
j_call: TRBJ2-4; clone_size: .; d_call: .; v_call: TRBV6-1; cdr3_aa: CASSEDEGYLDTLNIQYF; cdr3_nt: TGTGCCAGCAGTGAAGATGAAGGTTATTTGGACACTTTGAACATTCAGTACTTC
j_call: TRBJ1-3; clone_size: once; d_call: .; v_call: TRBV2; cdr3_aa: CASSTVLPGNTIYF; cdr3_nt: TGTGCCAGCAGTACTGTGCTTCCTGGAAACACCATATATTTT
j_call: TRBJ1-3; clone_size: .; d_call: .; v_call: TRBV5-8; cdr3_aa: CASSFRASGNTIYF; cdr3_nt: TGTGCCAGCAGCTTCCGGGCTTCTGGAAACACCATATATTTT
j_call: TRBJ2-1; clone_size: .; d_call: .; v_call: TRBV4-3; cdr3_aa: CASSQFSPWEASYNEQFF; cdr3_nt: TGCGCCAGCAGCCAATTCTCGCCGTGGGAGGCCTCCTACAATGAGCAGTTCTTC
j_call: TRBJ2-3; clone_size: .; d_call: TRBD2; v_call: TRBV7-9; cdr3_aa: CASSVGLAGGGSTDTQYF; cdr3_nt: TGTGCCAGCAGCGTCGGACTAGCGGGAGGGGGAAGCACAGATACGCAGTATTTT
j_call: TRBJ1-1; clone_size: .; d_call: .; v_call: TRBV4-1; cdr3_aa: CASSQRDSPTEAFF; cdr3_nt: TGCGCCAGCAGCCAAAGAGACAGCCCCACTGAAGCTTTCTTT
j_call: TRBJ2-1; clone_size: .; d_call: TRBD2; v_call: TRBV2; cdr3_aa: CASSEEGLAGGGNEQFF; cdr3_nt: TGTGCCAGCAGTGAGGAGGGGCTAGCGGGAGGCGGAAATGAGCAGTTCTTC